What follows are 8 T cell receptor beta chains derived from one specimen sequenced in a study of CD8+ T cells in alopecia areata. This sample's treatment: oral pan-JAK inhibitor, 5-10 mg twice daily. RNA was isolated and reverse transcribed to cDNA, the sequencing template. Clones were sequenced by immunoSEQ multiplex PCR, and TCRdb holds only the in-frame ones, with some missing. The table includes 200,000 to 250,000 clones, 64% detected once. Sequenced material: CD4+ T cells sorted from blood, taken at week 4, from a patient treated with tofacitinib. The receptors stem from a human donor with alopecia areata.

A few counts support this clone. The J gene is TRBJ2-5, the V gene TRBV4-2, with 11 nucleotides matching TRBD2. CDR3 length: 18 residues. V lost 0 bases to trimming and J lost 5 bases; unmatched junction nucleotides: 11. Germline CDR1 is LGHNA and CDR2 is YNFKEQ. In DNA, the CDR3 is TGTGCCAGCAGCCAAGATTTGTCAACTAGCGGGGGTGGTGAGACCCAGTACTTC. It is translated as CASSQDLSTSGGGETQYF.

The J gene is TRBJ2-7, the V gene TRBV14, with D perhaps TRBD1 (6 bases). The CDR3 sequence is 16 residues long. Germline V gene sequence: CDR1 SGHDN, CDR2 FVKESK. Trimming took 1 base from V and 2 from J, leaving 15 bases between them. CDR3 protein: CASSQVGARTPYEQYF. CDR3 nucleotide sequence: TGTGCCAGCAGCCAAGTGGGGGCCAGGACGCCCTACGAGCAGTACTTC.

The V call is TRBV4-3, the J call TRBJ2-7; TRBD1 matches at 7 bases. V trimming: 1 base; J trimming: 1 base; junction bases outside the gene matches: 7. Germline V gives CDR1 LGHNA, CDR2 YSLEER. The CDR3 extends over 16 amino acids. This chain's CDR3 is CASSQGNTGESYEQYF. The CDR3, as DNA: TGCGCCAGCAGCCAAGGAAACACAGGGGAATCCTACGAGCAGTACTTC.

The J gene is TRBJ1-6, the V gene TRBV2, with TRBD1 identical over 7 bases. Germline V lookup: CDR1 SNHLY, CDR2 FYNNEI. Trimming removed 7 bases from V and 1 base from J; junction bases left unmatched: 4. The CDR3 is made up of 15 amino acids. CDR3 sequence: CASMGQISYNSPLHF. DNA for the CDR3: TGTGCCAGCATGGGACAGATATCCTATAATTCACCCCTCCACTTT. Variable domain in full (rest from reference TRBV2 and TRBJ1-6): EPEVTQTPSHQVTQMGQEVILRCVPISNHLYFYWYRQILGQKVEFLVSFYNNEISEKSEIFDDQFSVERPDGSNFTLKIRSTKLEDSAMYFCASMGQISYNSPLHFGNGTRLTVT.

The genes are TRBV30 and TRBJ2-1, with 8 bases identical to TRBD2. CDR3 length equals 14 residues. CDR1 is GTSNPN, CDR2 SVGIG, per germline (reference sequence). V shed 5 bases and J 8 bases; nucleotides not matched to a gene: 11. CDR3 coding DNA: TGTGCCTGGTTCGGGGGGGCCCAGTGGCATGAGCAGTTCTTC. Amino acids: CAWFGGAQWHEQFF.

The chain has TRBV4-2 and TRBJ1-4; 12 positions agree with TRBD1. The CDR3 has 19 residues. The germline gives CDR1 LGHNA, CDR2 YNFKEQ. V lost 4 bases and J lost 3; bases outside the gene matches: 12. Here the CDR3 DNA reads TGTGCCAGCAGCCGATCGGGACAGGGGGCGAGCGGCTCTAATGAAAAACTGTTTTTT. This codes for CASSRSGQGASGSNEKLFF.

The CDR3 protein is CASSVLGGPYNEQFF. For the CDR3, the DNA is TGTGCCAGCAGCGTTCTCGGGGGGCCCTACAATGAGCAGTTCTTC. The chain has TRBV7-2 and TRBJ2-1; possible D gene TRBD2, 7 bases. Trimming cost V 5 bases and J 2 bases, with 13 bases left between them. The CDR3 runs 15 residues. Germline CDR1 and CDR2: SGHTA and FQGNSA.

This sequence joins TRBV2 and TRBJ2-2, with D uncertain. The length of the CDR3 is 13 residues. Germline V gives CDR1 SNHLY, CDR2 FYNNEI. V was pared by 8 bases and J by 6 bases, with 13 bases between. The CDR3: CASGPVHSGELFF. CDR3 DNA: TGTGCCAGCGGACCGGTTCATTCCGGGGAGCTGTTTTTT.